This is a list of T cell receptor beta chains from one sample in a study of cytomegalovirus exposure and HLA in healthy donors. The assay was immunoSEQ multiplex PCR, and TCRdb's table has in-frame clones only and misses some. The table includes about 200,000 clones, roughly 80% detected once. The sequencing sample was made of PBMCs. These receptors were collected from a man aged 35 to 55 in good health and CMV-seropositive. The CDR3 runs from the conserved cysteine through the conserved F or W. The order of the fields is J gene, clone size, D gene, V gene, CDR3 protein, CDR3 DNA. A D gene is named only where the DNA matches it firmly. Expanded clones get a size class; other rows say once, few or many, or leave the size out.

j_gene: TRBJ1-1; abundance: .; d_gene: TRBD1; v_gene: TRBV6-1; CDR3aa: CASSEGGQGPLNTEAFF; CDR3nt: TGTGCCAGCAGTGAAGGGGGACAGGGGCCCCTGAACACTGAAGCTTTCTTT
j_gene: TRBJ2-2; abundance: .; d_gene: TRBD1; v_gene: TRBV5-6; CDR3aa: CASSYTGAGELFF; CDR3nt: TGTGCCAGCAGCTACACAGGGGCCGGGGAGCTGTTTTTT
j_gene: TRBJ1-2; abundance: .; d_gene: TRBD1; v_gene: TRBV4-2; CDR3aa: CASSQDGTATNYGYTF; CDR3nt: TGTGCCAGCAGCCAGGATGGGACAGCCACTAACTATGGCTACACCTTC
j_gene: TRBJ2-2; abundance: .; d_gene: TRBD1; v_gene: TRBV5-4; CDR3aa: CASSYPTGSGTGELFF; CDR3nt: TGTGCCAGCAGCTACCCGACAGGGTCGGGCACCGGGGAGCTGTTTTTT
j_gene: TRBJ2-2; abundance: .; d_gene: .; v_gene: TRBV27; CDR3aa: CASSFRGAMTGELFF; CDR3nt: TGTGCCAGCAGTTTTCGGGGGGCGATGACCGGGGAGCTGTTTTTT
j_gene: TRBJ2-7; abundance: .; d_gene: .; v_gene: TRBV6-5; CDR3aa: CASSYLADTYEQYF; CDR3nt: TGTGCCAGCAGTTATTTAGCGGATACCTACGAGCAGTACTTC
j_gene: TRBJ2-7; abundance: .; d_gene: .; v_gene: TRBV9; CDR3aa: CASSVGDTNYEQYF; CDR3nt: TGTGCCAGCAGCGTAGGGGACACTAACTACGAGCAGTACTTC
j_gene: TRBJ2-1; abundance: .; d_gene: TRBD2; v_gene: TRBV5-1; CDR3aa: CASSLGVLAGGDNEQFF; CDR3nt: TGCGCCAGCAGCTTGGGGGTACTAGCGGGAGGGGACAATGAGCAGTTCTTC
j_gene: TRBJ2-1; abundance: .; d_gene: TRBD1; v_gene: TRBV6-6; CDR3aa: CASSYPGQGSNEQFF; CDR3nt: TGTGCCAGCAGTTACCCGGGACAGGGAAGCAATGAGCAGTTCTTC
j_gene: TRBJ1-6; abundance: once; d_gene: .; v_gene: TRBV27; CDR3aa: CASSGSLGPPYNSPLHF; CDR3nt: TGTGCCAGTTCTGGCAGCCTTGGGCCCCCCTATAATTCACCCCTCCACTTT
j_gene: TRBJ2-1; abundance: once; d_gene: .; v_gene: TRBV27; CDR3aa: CASSLSPRGAKGEQFF; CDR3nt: TGTGCCAGCAGTTTAAGCCCCCGGGGGGCGAAAGGCGAGCAGTTCTTC
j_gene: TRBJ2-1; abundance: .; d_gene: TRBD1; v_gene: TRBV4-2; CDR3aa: CASSQDMRGRYNEQFF; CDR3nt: TGTGCCAGCAGCCAAGATATGAGGGGGCGATACAATGAGCAGTTCTTC
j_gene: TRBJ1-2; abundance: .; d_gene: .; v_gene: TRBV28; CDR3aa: CASNGGGGARNYGYTF; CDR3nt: TGTGCCAGTAACGGTGGGGGGGGAGCTCGTAACTATGGCTACACCTTC
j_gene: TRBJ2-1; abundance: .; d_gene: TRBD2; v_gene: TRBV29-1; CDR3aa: CSVEGWLAGSNEQFF; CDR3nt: TGCAGCGTTGAAGGTTGGCTAGCGGGTAGCAATGAGCAGTTCTTC
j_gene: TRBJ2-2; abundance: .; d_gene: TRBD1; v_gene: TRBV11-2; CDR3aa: CASSDQGANTGELFF; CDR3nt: TGTGCCAGCAGCGATCAGGGGGCGAACACCGGGGAGCTGTTTTTT
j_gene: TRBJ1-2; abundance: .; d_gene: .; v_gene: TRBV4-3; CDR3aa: CASSPLQGLNYGYTF; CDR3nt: TGCGCCAGCAGCCCCTTACAGGGATTAAACTATGGCTACACCTTC